Shown below are 25 T cell receptor beta chains from a single sample sequenced in a study of T cells after posttransplantation cyclophosphamide. Methotrexate plus calcineurin inhibitor accompanied controls' myeloablative marrow transplants; sampling was 1 year later. Measured with immunoSEQ multiplex PCR; TCRdb has only the in-frame clones, and not every one. The sample lists 9,000 to 10,000 clones, approximately 90% occurring once. The sequencing here drew on PBMCs, taken after an allogeneic stem cell transplant with a calcineurin inhibitor and methotrexate. All receptors come from a male patient aged 30 to 39 who received an allogeneic stem cell transplant from an unrelated donor, was CMV-positive, and had no GVHD. Some T cells may arise from the graft donor.

The V gene is TRBV4-1, the J gene TRBJ1-1; D is perhaps TRBD1 (5 bases). Germline V gene data show CDR1 as MGHRA and CDR2 as YSYEKL. Deletions cut 4 bases from V and 2 bases from J, with 14 bases between. This CDR3 has 15 amino acids. CDR3 sequence reads: CASSPPSGDNTEAFF. DNA of the CDR3: TGCGCCAGCAGCCCCCCTAGCGGGGACAACACTGAAGCTTTCTTT.

This clone was seen once. The J gene is TRBJ2-2, the V gene TRBV6-6, with D maybe TRBD1 (5 bases). Germline CDR1 and CDR2: MNHNY and SVGAGI (reference sequence). With 3 bases removed from V and 4 bases from J, the gap between germline ends came to 15 bases. The CDR3 runs 16 residues. DNA for the CDR3: TGTGCCAGCAGTTATCTCAGGGTACTGGGCACCGGGGAGCTGTTTTTT. Translation: CASSYLRVLGTGELFF.

The table lists this clone with a count of one. The genes are TRBV19 and TRBJ1-5; tentative D call: TRBD1 (5 bases). V dropped 3 bases and J dropped 0 bases, with 9 bases sitting between them. CDR3 length equals 15 residues. Germline V CDR1 and CDR2: LNHDA, SQIVND (reference sequence). The CDR3 sequence: CASSMVDTSNQPQHF. The CDR3 DNA follows: TGTGCCAGTAGTATGGTGGACACTAGCAATCAGCCCCAGCATTTT.

V usage is TRBV27 and J usage is TRBJ1-1; 9 bases align to TRBD1. The CDR3 contains 13 residues. Germline CDR1 and CDR2: MNHEY and SMNVEV (reference sequence). The ends lost 5 bases at V and 11 bases at J; junction bases unmatched: 9. CDR3 sequence (DNA): TGTGCCAGCAGTATTCACAGGGGGCCGGAGGCTTTCTTT. This encodes CASSIHRGPEAFF.

The chain has TRBV18 and TRBJ1-5; 7 nucleotides match TRBD1. The CDR3 runs to 14 residues. V lost 1 base, J lost 9 bases, and 6 bases stayed unmatched. Per germline, CDR1 KGHSH and CDR2 LQKENI. The CDR3 reads CASSPQGGPGPQHF. Written as DNA, the CDR3 is TGTGCCAGCTCACCACAAGGGGGCCCTGGGCCCCAGCATTTT.

The chain has TRBV7-2 and TRBJ2-5; 11 bases fit TRBD2. This CDR3 has 14 amino acids. After removal of 1 base from V and 5 bases from J, the junction contained 0 bases not matched to a gene. Per the germline V gene, CDR1 is SGHTA and CDR2 is FQGNSA. CDR3 loop: CASSLVAGGETQYF. In DNA form, the CDR3 reads TGTGCCAGCAGCTTAGTAGCGGGAGGGGAGACCCAGTACTTC. Complete variable domain (other parts from reference TRBV7-2 and TRBJ2-5): GAGVSQSPSNKVTEKGKDVELRCDPISGHTALYWYRQSLGQGLEFLIYFQGNSAPDKSGLPSDRFSAERTGGSVSTLTIQRTQQEDSAVYLCASSLVAGGETQYFGPGTRLLVL.

The CDR3 DNA reads TGTGCCAGCAGCCAAGGGGACAGAGGGACCCAGTACTTC. It yields the protein CASSQGDRGTQYF. The rearrangement uses TRBV14 and TRBJ2-5, with 7 positions matching TRBD1. V was clipped by 1 base and J by 7 bases; unmatched bases: 3. The germline V gene encodes CDR1 SGHDN and CDR2 FVKESK. There are 13 residues in the CDR3.

The CDR3 spells CASSMGLADSYEQYV. DNA of the CDR3: TGTGCCAGCAGCATGGGACTAGCGGACTCCTACGAGCAGTACGTC. The chain uses TRBV7-2 and TRBJ2-7, with TRBD2 matching 11 bases. The CDR3 runs 15 residues. Germline CDR1 reads SGHTA; CDR2 reads FQGNSA. The V and J ends lost 5 bases and 0 bases, in that order; junction bases with no gene match: 3.

CDR3 protein: CASSLTSGRSGNEQFF. CDR3 sequence (DNA): TGTGCCAGCAGCTTGACTAGCGGGAGGTCGGGCAATGAGCAGTTCTTC. This chain joins TRBV4-2 and TRBJ2-1; 13 bases are a match to TRBD2. Per germline, CDR1 LGHNA and CDR2 YNFKEQ. The CDR3 totals 16 residues. Losses at the gene ends were 5 bases for V and 6 bases for J; bases not matched to a gene: 7.

V usage is TRBV4-3 and J usage is TRBJ2-4; 12 bases match TRBD2. The junction had 11 bases not matched to a gene; V was cut back by 4 bases and J by 10 bases. This CDR3 comprises 16 residues. CDR1 and CDR2 from the germline V gene are LGHNA and YSLEER. The CDR3 region has the DNA TGCGCCAGCAGCCCCCTGACTAGCGGGAGTGGGGGAATTCAGTACTTC. This sequence encodes CASSPLTSGSGGIQYF.

This chain joins TRBV4-1 and TRBJ2-3, with 14 bases that match TRBD2. After removal of 4 bases from V and 0 bases from J, the junction contained 9 bases not matched to a gene. The CDR3 consists of 19 residues. Germline V gene data show CDR1 as MGHRA and CDR2 as YSYEKL. The CDR3, as DNA: TGCGCCAGCAGCCGACTAGCGGGAGGGTACGAGACTAGCACAGATACGCAGTATTTT. Its protein product is CASSRLAGGYETSTDTQYF.

The rearrangement links TRBV18 to TRBJ2-4; TRBD1 aligns across 9 bases. CDR1 is KGHSH and CDR2 is LQKENI in the germline V gene. With V trimmed by 2 bases and J by 4 bases, 6 bases remained unmatched. The length of the CDR3 is 16 residues. The CDR3, as DNA: TGTGCCAGCTCACCAATGAGACAGGGGGAAAAAAACATTCAGTACTTC. Its translation: CASSPMRQGEKNIQYF.

CDR3 bases: TGTGCCAGCAGCCCTTCGGGACTACCAAACAATGAGCAGTTCTTC. It specifies CASSPSGLPNNEQFF. The genes are TRBV7-6 and TRBJ2-1; 7 nucleotides align to TRBD2. CDR1 is SGHVS, CDR2 FNYEAQ, per germline. J gave up 5 bases and V 5 bases, and 9 bases lay outside the gene matches. This CDR3 has 15 residues.

This chain links TRBV7-9 with TRBJ2-5, with 7 bases lining up with TRBD2. The CDR3 has 11 amino acids. V dropped 8 bases and J dropped 10; count of bases not matched to a gene: 7. CDR1 and CDR2 (germline): SEHNR, FQNEAQ (reference sequence). CDR3 nucleotide sequence: TGTGCCAGCCACTGGGGGGAGGGCCAGTACTTC. Translated: CASHWGEGQYF.

This clone occurred once. The J gene is TRBJ1-5, the V gene TRBV7-2, with D maybe TRBD1 (6 bases). V dropped 3 bases and J dropped 5 bases, with 14 bases sitting between them. Germline lookup yields CDR1 SGHTA and CDR2 FQGNSA. This CDR3 spans 15 amino acids. DNA for the CDR3: TGTGCCAGCAGCTTCCGCCAACAGGGCGATCAGCCCCAGCATTTT. This encodes CASSFRQQGDQPQHF.

The genes are TRBV28 and TRBJ2-3; D is ambiguous. Trimming removed 2 bases from V and 7 bases from J, with 10 bases in between. The CDR3 is made up of 13 amino acids. Germline values: CDR1 MDHEN, CDR2 SYDVKM. The CDR3 protein is CASSLNSPNTQYF. The CDR3, as DNA: TGTGCCAGCAGTTTAAACAGCCCGAATACGCAGTATTTT.

The rearrangement joins TRBV19 to TRBJ1-5; 10 nucleotides agree with TRBD1. The germline gives CDR1 LNHDA, CDR2 SQIVND (reference sequence). With V trimmed by 5 bases and J by 2 bases, 12 bases remained unmatched. The CDR3 consists of 18 residues. CDR3 DNA sequence: TGTGCCAGTAGTTCTAAGACAGGGGGCATAATCGGCAATCAGCCCCAGCATTTT. Translated: CASSSKTGGIIGNQPQHF.

The V call is TRBV2, the J call TRBJ2-3, with TRBD1 identical over 11 bases. V gave up 8 bases and J gave up 3 bases; unmatched junction bases: 4. The CDR3 sequence is 14 residues long. Germline-derived CDR1 and CDR2 are SNHLY and FYNNEI. The CDR3 coding sequence is TGTGCCAGCGGGGGACAGGGGGTAACAGATACGCAGTATTTT. Translated: CASGGQGVTDTQYF.

The rearrangement uses TRBV11-1 and TRBJ1-1, with TRBD1 identical over 9 bases. Germline CDR1 and CDR2: SGHAT and FQDESV (reference sequence). V was clipped by 6 bases and J by 4 bases; unmatched bases: 15. The CDR3 totals 17 residues. CDR3 in amino acids: CASSQGQGINLGTEAFF. The CDR3 bases are TGTGCCAGCAGTCAAGGACAGGGGATAAATTTAGGCACTGAAGCTTTCTTT.

This clone was picked up a small number of times. J is TRBJ2-5 and V is TRBV7-3; TRBD2 agrees at 9 bases. This CDR3 has 15 amino acids. Germline assignment: CDR1 SGHTA and CDR2 FQGTGA. J gave up 7 bases and V 4 bases, and 10 bases lay outside the gene matches. The CDR3 coding sequence is TGTGCCAGCAGCTCCGCGGGAGGGTCAAGAGGGACCCAGTACTTC. This sequence encodes CASSSAGGSRGTQYF.

The V and J genes are TRBV2 and TRBJ2-6; 9 bases are a match to TRBD1. From germline, CDR1 is SNHLY and CDR2 FYNNEI. V shed 2 bases and J 6 bases; nucleotides not matched to a gene: 8. CDR3 length equals 17 residues. CDR3 amino acids: CASSELGQGRKANVLTF. CDR3 bases: TGTGCCAGCAGTGAATTAGGACAGGGGAGGAAGGCCAACGTCCTGACTTTC.

The chain is built from TRBV5-4 and TRBJ1-1, with 10 bases matching TRBD1. The germline gives CDR1 SGHNT, CDR2 YYREEE (reference sequence). The CDR3 contains 17 residues. V gave up 5 bases and J gave up 0 bases; unmatched junction bases: 10. The CDR3 protein is CASRTYLGTGVNTEAFF. The CDR3 bases are TGTGCCAGCAGAACTTATCTAGGGACAGGGGTGAACACTGAAGCTTTCTTT.

This clone was found a few times. CDR3 DNA: TGTGCCAGCTCACCATGGACAGGGGTTAATGAAAAACTGTTTTTT. Encoded protein: CASSPWTGVNEKLFF. This rearrangement joins TRBV18 to TRBJ1-4; 9 bases agree with TRBD1. This CDR3 spans 15 amino acids. V gave up 2 bases and J gave up 4 bases; unmatched junction bases: 2. Germline loops: CDR1 KGHSH, CDR2 LQKENI.

The gene calls are TRBV9 and TRBJ1-2; D gene unclear. This CDR3 spans 11 amino acids. Trimming removed 6 bases at V and 8 bases at J, with 11 bases between. Germline V gene data show CDR1 as SGDLS and CDR2 as YYNGEE. CDR3 nucleotide sequence: TGTGCCAGCACCAGTGTGAACGGCTACACCTTC. Its translation is CASTSVNGYTF.

This clone was seen a handful of times. The rearrangement uses TRBV19 and TRBJ1-1; D is uncertain. Germline V gene sequence: CDR1 LNHDA, CDR2 SQIVND (reference sequence). This CDR3 has 11 residues. V was clipped by 7 bases and J by 7 bases, with 10 bases between them. The CDR3 bases are TGTGCCAGTAATGGAGGCCTTGAAGCTTTCTTT. This codes for CASNGGLEAFF.